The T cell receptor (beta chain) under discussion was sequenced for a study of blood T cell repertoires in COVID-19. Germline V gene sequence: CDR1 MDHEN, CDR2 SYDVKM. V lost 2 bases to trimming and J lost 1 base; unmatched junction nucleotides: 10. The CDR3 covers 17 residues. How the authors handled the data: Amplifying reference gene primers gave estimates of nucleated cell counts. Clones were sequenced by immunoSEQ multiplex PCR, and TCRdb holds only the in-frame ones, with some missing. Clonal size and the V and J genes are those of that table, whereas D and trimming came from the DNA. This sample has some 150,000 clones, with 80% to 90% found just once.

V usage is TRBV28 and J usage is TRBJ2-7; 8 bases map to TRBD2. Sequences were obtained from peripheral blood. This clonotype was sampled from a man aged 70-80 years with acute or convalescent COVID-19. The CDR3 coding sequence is TGTGCCAGCAGTTTAGGGAGCGGGAGAGCCCTTTCCTACGAGCAGTACTTC. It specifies CASSLGSGRALSYEQYF.